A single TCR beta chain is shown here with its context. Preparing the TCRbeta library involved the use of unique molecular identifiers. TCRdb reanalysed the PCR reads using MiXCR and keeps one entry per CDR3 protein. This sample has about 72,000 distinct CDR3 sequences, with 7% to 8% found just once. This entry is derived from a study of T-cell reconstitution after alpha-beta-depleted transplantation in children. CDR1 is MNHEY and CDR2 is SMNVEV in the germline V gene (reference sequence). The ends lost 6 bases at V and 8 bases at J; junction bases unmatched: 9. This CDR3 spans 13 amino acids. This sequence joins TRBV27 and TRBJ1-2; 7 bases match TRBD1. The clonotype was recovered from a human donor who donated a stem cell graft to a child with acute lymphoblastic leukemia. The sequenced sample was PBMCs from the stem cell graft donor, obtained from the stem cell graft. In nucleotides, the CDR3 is TGTGCCAGCAGACAGACAGGGTTGGGAGGCTACACCTTC. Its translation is CASRQTGLGGYTF.